Listed below are T cell receptor beta chains from one sample, sequenced in a study of chemoradiotherapy in HPV16-positive cancers. TCRdb's table, derived via immunoSEQ multiplex PCR, lists solely in-frame clones and lacks some. The table includes about 68,000 clones, 88% detected once. The input for sequencing was blood, taken from a patient who underwent chemoradiotherapy. These receptors originate from a human donor with HPV-associated anogenital cancer. CDR3s include the opening cysteine and the closing phenylalanine or tryptophan. A D gene is named only where the DNA matches it firmly. The size of a clone is reported for some rows only, either as once, few or many, or as a class for expanded clones.

D,V,size,J,DNA,CDR3
NA,TRBV19,NA,TRBJ1-5,TGTGCCAGTAGTCTCTCCAGGGTTAGTCAGCCCCAGCATTTT,CASSLSRVSQPQHF
TRBD1,TRBV30,NA,TRBJ1-6,TGTGCCTCAAGTCCAGGGGGTAATTCACCCCTCCACTTT,CASSPGGNSPLHF
NA,TRBV27,NA,TRBJ1-3,TGTGCCAGCAGTTCGCGACAGGCCCCGACGGAAGGTGGAAACACCATATATTTT,CASSSRQAPTEGGNTIYF
NA,TRBV15,NA,TRBJ1-5,TGTGCCACCAGGGGGGACAGCAATCAGCCCCAGCATTTT,CATRGDSNQPQHF
NA,TRBV5-5,few,TRBJ2-5,TGTGCCAGCAGCTTGCCGGGTAAAGAGACCCAGTACTTC,CASSLPGKETQYF
TRBD1,TRBV4-1,NA,TRBJ1-1,TGCGCCAGCAGCCCCGCCGCACTTCGGACAGGGCAGACTGAAGCTTTCTTT,CASSPAALRTGQTEAFF
TRBD1,TRBV4-1,NA,TRBJ1-1,TGCGCCAGCACCGCAGGGGGGGATCCCATGAACACTGAAGCTTTCTTT,CASTAGGDPMNTEAFF
NA,TRBV28,NA,TRBJ1-1,TGTGCCAGCAGTTTATCAATTGGGGCCGTGAACACTGAAGCTTTCTTT,CASSLSIGAVNTEAFF
NA,TRBV7-2,NA,TRBJ1-5,TGTGCCAGCAGCTCCCAGGGCGCGCGTCAGCCCCAGCATTTT,CASSSQGARQPQHF
NA,TRBV2,NA,TRBJ1-4,TGTGCCAGCAGGCCACAGTTGGCCGAAAAACTGTTTTTT,CASRPQLAEKLFF
NA,TRBV5-6,NA,TRBJ1-2,TGTGCCAGCAGCTTAGGGGGGGACACCTCTAACTATGGCTACACCTTC,CASSLGGDTSNYGYTF
TRBD1,TRBV6-1,NA,TRBJ1-1,TGTGCCAGCAGCCGGGACAGATTGAACACTGAAGCTTTCTTT,CASSRDRLNTEAFF
NA,TRBV5-8,NA,TRBJ2-7,TGTGCCAGCAGTCCGGGGGCAGGGGCCATGAGCGAGCAGTACTTC,CASSPGAGAMSEQYF
NA,TRBV4-2,NA,TRBJ2-1,TGTGCCAGCAGCCAAGAAACGTATATGGGGGACAATGAGCAGTTCTTC,CASSQETYMGDNEQFF
NA,TRBV7-6,NA,TRBJ2-7,TGTGCCAGCAGCCCTAGGTTGAGACCACCATACGAGCAGTACTTC,CASSPRLRPPYEQYF
TRBD1,TRBV10-1,NA,TRBJ1-1,TGCGCCAGCAGAAGACAGGGGGGAAACACTGAAGCTTTCTTT,CASRRQGGNTEAFF
TRBD2,TRBV28,NA,TRBJ2-2,TGTGCCAGCAGTCCCCCCAAGCGGGAACCCGGGGAGCTGTTTTTT,CASSPPKREPGELFF
TRBD2,TRBV30,NA,TRBJ2-1,TGTGCCTGGAATCTAGCGGGGGGAAACAATGAGCAGTTCTTC,CAWNLAGGNNEQFF